One and the same sample provided the 25 T cell receptor beta chains below, sequenced in a study of regulatory T cells in long-lasting Graves disease. Library construction for TCR beta used iRepertoire HTBI primers and Arm-PCR of CDR3 regions. TCRdb used MiXCR to reprocess the multiplex PCR reads, holding one entry per CDR3 protein. The sample has approximately 400,000 distinct CDR3 sequences, less than 25% seen once. Time point indicated: persistent/refractory GD, antithyroid drugs over 5 years with positive TRAb. PBMC-derived RNA was used for the TCR library. The starting material was peripheral blood mononuclear cells (PBMCs), obtained when the disease was refractory, from a patient treated with antithyroid drugs. These receptors all stem from a female donor with Graves disease.

In this sample, this clonotype turned up many times. This chain links TRBV11-1 with TRBJ2-5; TRBD1 is a possible D gene (6 bases). CDR3 length equals 13 residues. Deletions cut 9 bases from V and 3 bases from J, with 14 bases between. Germline V CDR1 and CDR2: SGHAT, FQDESV (reference sequence). CDR3 bases: TGTGCCAGTGCAAGTCCAGGGGAAGAGACCCAGTACTTC. It yields the protein CASASPGEETQYF.

This clonotype was recorded many times. V is TRBV28 and J is TRBJ1-2; D not resolved. The CDR3 loop spans 18 amino acids. The germline V and J ends were trimmed by 4 bases and 2 bases, with 23 bases remaining between them. CDR1 is MDHEN and CDR2 is SYDVKM in the germline V gene. CDR3: CASSSPGRADTSNYGYTF. Written as DNA, the CDR3 is TGTGCCAGCAGTTCCCCGGGGAGGGCTGACACTAGCAACTATGGCTACACCTTC.

The gene calls are TRBV12-3 or TRBV12-4 and TRBJ2-1, with TRBD2 matching 11 bases. The CDR3 spans 13 residues. V was pared by 2 bases and J by 12 bases, with 3 bases of the junction left unmatched. The CDR3 loop is CASSLTSGSRQFF. The CDR3 coding sequence is TGTGCCAGCAGTTTAACTAGCGGGAGCCGGCAGTTCTTC.

CDR3 in DNA: TGTGCCACCAGTGACGGCGAGTTATGGGCCGGGGAGCTGTTTTTT. Its protein is CATSDGELWAGELFF. This sequence joins TRBV24-1 and TRBJ2-2; D is unresolved. The V gene's germline CDR1 is KGHDR and CDR2 SFDVKD. The CDR3 is 15 residues long. V shed 4 bases and J shed 6 bases, with 14 bases lying between them.

The chain links TRBV19 to TRBJ1-5; 9 nucleotides line up with TRBD1. The CDR3 spans 15 residues. The V gene end was trimmed by 1 base and the J gene end by 7 bases; junction bases not matched to a gene: 5. The germline V gene has CDR1 LNHDA and CDR2 SQIVND (reference sequence). CDR3 amino acids: CASSIVGTGQQPQHF. CDR3 sequence (DNA): TGTGCCAGTAGTATAGTAGGGACAGGGCAACAGCCCCAGCATTTT.

This clonotype was observed at least ten times. The rearrangement uses TRBV5-1 and TRBJ1-4; 8 bases line up with TRBD1. Germline CDR1 is SGHRS and CDR2 is YFSETQ. V was pared by 1 base and J by 10 bases, with 6 bases of the junction left unmatched. The CDR3 covers 14 residues. The CDR3 here is CASSLSPGGVKLFF. The CDR3 region has the DNA TGCGCCAGCAGCTTGTCTCCAGGGGGCGTAAAACTGTTTTTT.

The sample holds a few counts of this clonotype. The chain employs TRBV6-1 and TRBJ2-5; 9 bases are shared with TRBD2. CDR3 length: 16 amino acids. Germline-derived CDR1 and CDR2 are MNHNS and SASEGT. Unmatched junction bases numbered 9, after V lost 4 bases and J lost 3 bases. CDR3 in DNA: TGTGCCAGCAGTGTAGCCCAGACTAGCGGTGAAGAGACCCAGTACTTC. Its protein product is CASSVAQTSGEETQYF.

The J gene is TRBJ2-5, the V gene TRBV29-1; D unclear. The CDR3 covers 11 residues. V lost 8 bases and J 1 base, leaving 8 bases between the germline ends. Germline V lookup: CDR1 SQVTM, CDR2 ANQGSEA. The CDR3 region has the DNA TGCAGCACAGCCTCCCAAGAGACCCAGTACTTC. Its protein product is CSTASQETQYF.

The V and J genes are TRBV20-1 and TRBJ1-5, with D hard to call. The CDR3 covers 13 residues. The ends were cut back, 4 bases at V and 4 bases at J, with 11 bases in the middle. Germline CDR1 and CDR2: DFQATT and SNEGSKA (reference sequence). The DNA of the CDR3 is TGCAGTGCTAACGTTGGAGCGAATCAGCCCCAGCATTTT. Translation gives CSANVGANQPQHF.

This clonotype was observed a few times. This likely stems from a read error, as it lies one base from a far larger clone. The gene calls are TRBV11-2 and TRBJ2-2; TRBD1 is a possible D gene (6 bases). The CDR3 totals 14 residues. CDR1 and CDR2 (germline): SGHAT, FQNNGV. CDR3 region: CAGSLGGNTGELFF. The DNA of the CDR3 is TGTGCCGGCAGCTTAGGGGGGAACACCGGGGAGCTGTTTTTT.

This clonotype was found many times. The rearrangement uses TRBV5-4 and TRBJ2-1, with a possible D match to TRBD1 (5 bases). The germline V gene has CDR1 SGHNT and CDR2 YYREEE (reference sequence). The CDR3 is made up of 14 amino acids. V was pared by 1 base and J by 4 bases, with 9 bases between. CDR3 sequence (DNA): TGTGCCAGCAGCTTGAGGGGCCCGTACAATGAGCAGTTCTTC. Its protein is CASSLRGPYNEQFF. The entire variable domain, with the rest obtained from reference TRBV5-4 and TRBJ2-1, is as follows: ETGVTQSPTHLIKTRGQQVTLRCSSQSGHNTVSWYQQALGQGPQFIFQYYREEENGRGNFPPRFSGLQFPNYSSELNVNALELDDSALYLCASSLRGPYNEQFFGPGTRLTVL.

This chain connects TRBV11-2 to TRBJ1-6, with no clear D. The V end lost 11 bases, the J end lost 5 bases, and 16 bases lay between the germline ends. The CDR3 is made up of 14 amino acids. Germline values: CDR1 SGHAT, CDR2 FQNNGV. The CDR3 bases are TGTGCCTGTAGGGCAGAATTTGATAATTCACCCCTCCACTTT. This gives the protein CACRAEFDNSPLHF.

This clonotype occurred many times. The CDR3: CASSPRGSETQYF. The CDR3 nucleotides are TGTGCCAGCTCACCGAGGGGGTCAGAGACCCAGTACTTC. The rearrangement links TRBV18 to TRBJ2-5; weak D call: TRBD1 (6 bases). Trimming shortened V by 3 bases and J by 4 bases, and 9 bases separated the two germline ends. CDR1 is KGHSH and CDR2 is LQKENI in the germline V gene. The CDR3 loop spans 13 amino acids.

This clonotype came up many times. J is TRBJ2-7 and V is TRBV7-9; 11 nucleotides agree with TRBD2. Germline assignment: CDR1 SEHNR and CDR2 FQNEAQ (reference sequence). There are 16 residues in the CDR3. With 4 bases clipped from V and 2 bases from J, the junction kept 7 bases outside the gene matches. Here the CDR3 reads CASSSQLAGGPYEQYF. The CDR3 coding sequence is TGTGCCAGCAGCTCGCAGTTAGCGGGAGGGCCCTACGAGCAGTACTTC.

Only a few counts were recorded for this clonotype. This chain joins TRBV7-2 and TRBJ1-5; D gene uncertain. V lost 3 bases and J 4 bases, leaving 7 bases between the germline ends. The CDR3 contains 13 residues. The germline V gene has CDR1 SGHTA and CDR2 FQGNSA. This chain's CDR3 is CASSFQENQPQHF. The CDR3 region has the DNA TGTGCCAGCAGCTTCCAGGAGAATCAGCCCCAGCATTTT.

This clonotype came up many times. V and J are TRBV2 and TRBJ2-7, with D maybe TRBD2 (6 bases). Germline CDR1 SNHLY, CDR2 FYNNEI. The CDR3 totals 12 residues. Trimming took off 9 bases at V and 6 bases at J, with 15 bases between the two ends. The CDR3 DNA reads TGTGCCAGGGGACTGGGAGTGGGCGAGCAGTACTTC. It codes for CARGLGVGEQYF.

This clonotype occurred many times. The chain uses TRBV29-1 and TRBJ2-7; 7 bases fit TRBD1. The germline gives CDR1 SQVTM, CDR2 ANQGSEA. The J segment lost 6 bases and the V segment lost 7 bases, leaving 6 bases of the junction unmatched. CDR3 size: 11 residues. The CDR3 nucleotides are TGCAGCGGTATAACAGGGGTCGAGCAGTACTTC. As protein: CSGITGVEQYF.

This clonotype has ten or more counts. This chain connects TRBV11-2 to TRBJ2-5, with 7 bases matching TRBD2. Trimming removed 5 bases from V and 5 bases from J; junction bases left unmatched: 11. Germline V gene sequence: CDR1 SGHAT, CDR2 FQNNGV. The CDR3 runs to 15 residues. The CDR3 loop is CASSPRWGGGETQYF. The CDR3, as DNA: TGTGCCAGCAGCCCCCGGTGGGGGGGTGGGGAGACCCAGTACTTC.

The rearrangement uses TRBV6-2 or TRBV6-3 and TRBJ2-3; weak D call: TRBD2 (5 bases). The V end lost 5 bases, the J end lost 13 bases, and 16 bases lay between the germline ends. There are 12 residues in the CDR3. Per germline, CDR1 MNHEY and CDR2 SVGEGT. The DNA for the CDR3 is TGTGCCAGCAGTGAAGTCAACGGGAAGGAGTATTTT. Residues: CASSEVNGKEYF.

V and J are TRBV2 and TRBJ2-3; D not certain. The CDR3 runs to 13 residues. The V end lost 1 base, the J end lost 6 bases, and 8 bases lay between the germline ends. Germline V gives CDR1 SNHLY, CDR2 FYNNEI. The CDR3 coding sequence is TGTGCCAGCAGTGAAGATGTCGGGGATACGCAGTATTTT. Translated: CASSEDVGDTQYF.

This clonotype was found a few times. The chain joins TRBV6-1 to TRBJ2-1; 10 nucleotides match TRBD1. The CDR3 covers 19 residues. Looked up from germline, CDR1 is MNHNS and CDR2 is SASEGT. V shed 3 bases and J 0 bases; nucleotides not matched to a gene: 11. DNA of the CDR3: TGTGCCAGCAGTGATCAGACAGGGGGCTCCCGGAGCTCCTACAATGAGCAGTTCTTC. This codes for CASSDQTGGSRSSYNEQFF.

The genes are TRBV2 and TRBJ2-2; 9 bases fit TRBD2. The CDR3 length is 16 residues. After removal of 4 bases from V and 4 bases from J, the junction contained 7 bases not matched to a gene. In germline, CDR1 is SNHLY, CDR2 FYNNEI. CDR3: CASSGGVTSGTGELFF. The CDR3 DNA sequence: TGTGCCAGCAGTGGGGGGGTGACTAGCGGCACCGGGGAGCTGTTTTTT.

This clonotype was picked up many times. This sequence joins TRBV24-1 and TRBJ1-2, with no clear D. This CDR3 is built from 14 residues. Germline V gene lookup returns CDR1 KGHDR and CDR2 SFDVKD. CDR3 region: CARRLYGRYYGYTF. Written as DNA, the CDR3 is TGTGCTCGGCGTCTCTATGGCCGCTACTATGGCTACACCTTC.

At least ten counts were recorded for this clonotype. As DNA, the CDR3 is TGTGCCAGCAGCTTTGACTACCTGGACGGGACAGGGGATGGGGACACTGAAGCTTTCTTT. Residues: CASSFDYLDGTGDGDTEAFF. The chain combines TRBV7-2 with TRBJ1-1, with TRBD1 matching over 10 bases. Germline V gene lookup returns CDR1 SGHTA and CDR2 FQGNSA. The CDR3 is 20 residues long. The J segment lost 3 bases and the V segment lost 3 bases, leaving 19 bases of the junction unmatched. The variable domain in full, with the rest retrieved from reference TRBV7-2 and TRBJ1-1, is GAGVSQSPSNKVTEKGKDVELRCDPISGHTALYWYRQSLGQGLEFLIYFQGNSAPDKSGLPSDRFSAERTGGSVSTLTIQRTQQEDSAVYLCASSFDYLDGTGDGDTEAFFGQGTRLTVV.

There are many counts of this clonotype. The CDR3 reads CASSLAPGREETQYF. The DNA for the CDR3 is TGTGCCAGCAGTTTAGCCCCAGGGAGAGAAGAGACCCAGTACTTC. The genes are TRBV12-3 or TRBV12-4 and TRBJ2-5, with D possibly being TRBD1 or TRBD2 (5 bases each). The CDR3 runs 15 residues. Trimming pared 0 bases from V and 3 bases from J, leaving 11 bases between.